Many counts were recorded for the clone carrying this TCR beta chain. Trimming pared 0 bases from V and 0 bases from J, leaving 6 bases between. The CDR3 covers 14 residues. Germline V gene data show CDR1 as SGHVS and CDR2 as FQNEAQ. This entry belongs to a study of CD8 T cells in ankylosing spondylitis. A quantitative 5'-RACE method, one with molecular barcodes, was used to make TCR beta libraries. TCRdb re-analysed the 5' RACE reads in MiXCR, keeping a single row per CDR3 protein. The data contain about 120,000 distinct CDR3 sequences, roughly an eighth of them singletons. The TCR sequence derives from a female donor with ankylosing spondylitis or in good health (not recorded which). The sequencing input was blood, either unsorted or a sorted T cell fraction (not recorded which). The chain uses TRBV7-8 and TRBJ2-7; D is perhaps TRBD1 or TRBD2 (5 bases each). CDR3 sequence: CASSLAGTSYEQYF. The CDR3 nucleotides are TGTGCCAGCAGCTTAGCAGGGACCTCCTACGAGCAGTACTTC.